This T cell receptor (beta chain) was observed in a study of T-cell reconstitution after alpha-beta-depleted transplantation in children. Study-level findings and limits: One year after transplant, T-cell counts and diversity came mostly from newly produced T cells.

Comments on this clonotype: As yet, its antigen is unknown.

Unique molecular identifiers were used in preparing the TCRbeta library. TCRdb ran MiXCR on the PCR reads and lists one entry per CDR3 protein. The sample records about 180,000 distinct CDR3 sequences, 11% being singletons. Trimming took 4 bases from V and 1 from J, leaving 16 bases between them. This CDR3 has 16 amino acids. The germline CDR1 and CDR2 sequences are LNHDA and SQIVND (reference sequence). This material consisted of PBMCs, taken before TCRalphabeta/CD19-depleted stem cell transplant. The chain carries TRBV19 and TRBJ1-1; possibly TRBD1 for D (6 bases). The receptor was isolated from a boy younger than 10 with acute myeloid leukemia, due to receive a stem cell transplant. Here the CDR3 reads CASSTDRAKKNTEAFF. For the CDR3, the DNA is TGTGCCAGTAGTACGGACAGAGCTAAGAAGAACACTGAAGCTTTCTTT.